These T cell receptor beta chains were read from a single sample in a study of regulatory T cells in long-lasting Graves disease. TCRdb called the multiplex PCR reads again in MiXCR, with one record for every CDR3 protein. This repertoire shows approximately 470,000 distinct CDR3 sequences, about 17% found once; its top ten account for less than 15%. This sample also belongs to another study, concerning T cells in Graves' hyperthyroidism and ophthalmopathy.

The specimen comprised peripheral blood mononuclear cells (PBMCs), sampled at new diagnosis, from a patient treated with antithyroid drugs. Every receptor here comes from a man aged 40-49 years with Graves disease. The CDR3 runs from the conserved cysteine through the conserved F or W. The D gene is left open where the match is weak. Clone size, where shown, is once, few, many, or a class for clones that have expanded.

size	D	J	V	DNA	CDR3
many	.	TRBJ2-2	TRBV6-1	TGTGCCAGCAGTAAGGCCTACACCGGGGAGCTGTTTTTT	CASSKAYTGELFF
.	.	TRBJ2-5	TRBV15	TGTGCCACCAGCAGAGGTTGGGGTCCTGAGACCCAGTACTTC	CATSRGWGPETQYF
once	TRBD1	TRBJ2-7	TRBV19	TGTGCCACCCGGGACAGGGGTGGGTACGAGCAGTACTTC	CATRDRGGYEQYF
.	TRBD1	TRBJ2-7	TRBV29-1	TGCAGCGTTGAGGACAGGGTCTTGGCCTCCGAGCAGTACTTC	CSVEDRVLASEQYF
.	TRBD2	TRBJ2-3	TRBV4-2	TGTGCCAGCAGCCAAGTGGCCCCGCCGGGACTAGCGGGAGGGCCAGATACGCAGTATTTT	CASSQVAPPGLAGGPDTQYF
.	TRBD1	TRBJ2-6	TRBV30	TGTGCCTGGAGTGCGGACAGGGTCTCGTCTGGGGCCAACGTCCTGACTTTC	CAWSADRVSSGANVLTF
few	.	TRBJ2-7	TRBV10-3	TGTGCCATCACGGTCGGTAACTCCTACGAGCAGTACTTC	CAITVGNSYEQYF
many	.	TRBJ2-7	TRBV5-1	TGCGCCAGCAGCTTCAACGGGAGAGCTTACGAGCAGTACTTC	CASSFNGRAYEQYF
many	.	TRBJ1-1	TRBV11-2	TGTGCCAGCAGCCCTCGTGGCAAGAACACTGAAGCTTTCTTT	CASSPRGKNTEAFF
.	TRBD2	TRBJ2-3	TRBV9	TGTGCCAGCAGCCCCTCGACTAGCGGGATAGATACGCAGTATTTT	CASSPSTSGIDTQYF
many	.	TRBJ2-7	TRBV3-1	TGTGCCAGCAGCCGAATCTACGAGCAGTACTTC	CASSRIYEQYF
many	.	TRBJ2-3	TRBV2	TGTGCCAGCTGCGACCGCACAGATACGCAGTATTTT	CASCDRTDTQYF
.	.	TRBJ1-4	TRBV12-3/TRBV12-4	TGTGCCAGCACCCTTTCCGCAGGGGTTGAAAAACTGTTTTTT	CASTLSAGVEKLFF
.	.	TRBJ2-7	TRBV7-6	TGTGCCAGCAGCTTAGGGGGGTCTCGCGGCGACGAGCAGTACTTC	CASSLGGSRGDEQYF
.	TRBD2	TRBJ2-3	TRBV5-4	TGTGCCAGCAGCTTTTTCTCGGGGGGGGATACGCAGTATTTT	CASSFFSGGDTQYF
few	TRBD2	TRBJ2-7	TRBV20-1	TGCAGTGCCAAAAAGCCAATCTCGGGACTAGCGGGGGCGTCCTACGAGCAGTACTTC	CSAKKPISGLAGASYEQYF
few	.	TRBJ1-5	TRBV6-1	TGTGCCAGCAGCGAGTTTACTCAGCCCCAGCATTTT	CASSEFTQPQHF
many	.	TRBJ2-5	TRBV15	TGTGCCACCAGCAGGGTGGTAGAGACCCAGTACTTC	CATSRVVETQYF
many	.	TRBJ1-5	TRBV3-1	TGTGCCAGCAGCCAAGATGGCAGTCTTGGTCAGCCCCAGCATTTT	CASSQDGSLGQPQHF
few	.	TRBJ1-5	TRBV6-2/TRBV6-3	TGTGCCAGCAGTGAAGGATGGGGAGGCAGCCAGCTGTATAGCAATCAGCCCCAGCATTTT	CASSEGWGGSQLYSNQPQHF
many	.	TRBJ2-3	TRBV12-3/TRBV12-4	TGTGCCAGCAGTCCCCCCGGACAGAGCACAGATACGCAGTATTTT	CASSPPGQSTDTQYF
many	.	TRBJ2-5	TRBV27	TGTGCCAGCAGTTTATCAGTGACGGAGACCCAGTACTTC	CASSLSVTETQYF
few	TRBD1	TRBJ2-6	TRBV3-1	TGTGCCAGCAGCCAGGACAGGGTCTCTGGGGCCAACGTCCTGACTTTC	CASSQDRVSGANVLTF
once	.	TRBJ1-5	TRBV6-2/TRBV6-3	TGTGCCATCCAAGAGATTCTGAGGGTTCAGCCCCAGCATTTT	CAIQEILRVQPQHF
.	TRBD1	TRBJ2-7	TRBV4-1	TGCGCCAGCAGCCCTGGGGGACAGGTAACTAGCTCCTACGAGCAGTACTTC	CASSPGGQVTSSYEQYF
few	.	TRBJ1-2	TRBV30	TGTGCCTGGGCGCGGTTACGGGGCTACACCTTC	CAWARLRGYTF
few	.	TRBJ2-7	TRBV6-1	TGTGCCAGCAGCTTCGGGCTCCGCGGCGAGCAGTACTTC	CASSFGLRGEQYF
many	.	TRBJ2-5	TRBV5-1	TGCGCCAGCAAAGGAGTAAAAGAGACCCAGTACTTC	CASKGVKETQYF
.	TRBD1	TRBJ2-7	TRBV20-1	TGCAGTGCTAGACAGGGACAGGGAGGGTTCTACGAGCAGTACTTC	CSARQGQGGFYEQYF
.	.	TRBJ2-3	TRBV29-1	TGCAGCGGGGGGAAAGGCACAGATACGCAGTATTTT	CSGGKGTDTQYF
.	TRBD1	TRBJ1-1	TRBV7-9	TGTGCCAGCAGCCACACGACAGGGATGAACACTGAAGCTTTCTTT	CASSHTTGMNTEAFF
few	.	TRBJ2-7	TRBV20-1	TGCAGTGCTAGAGACTTGGGGCAGGCTTTCTCCTACGAGCAGTACTTC	CSARDLGQAFSYEQYF
many	.	TRBJ2-5	TRBV20-1	TGCAGTGCTAGTGCTAGGGGGGAGAGCCAAGAGACCCAGTACTTC	CSASARGESQETQYF
few	.	TRBJ2-2	TRBV20-1	TGCAGTGCTCTCGACGGGGGGAACACCGGGGAGCTGTTTTTT	CSALDGGNTGELFF
once	.	TRBJ2-5	TRBV10-3	TGTGCCATCAGTGAGACGGCAAACCAAGAGACCCAGTACTTC	CAISETANQETQYF
many	TRBD2	TRBJ2-5	TRBV24-1	TGTGCCACCAGTCCCGGTAGCGGGATTGAGACCCAGTACTTC	CATSPGSGIETQYF
many	TRBD2	TRBJ2-7	TRBV6-1	TGTGCCAGCAGCGCCCTTGAGGGAGGGTGGTACGAGCAGTACTTC	CASSALEGGWYEQYF
many	TRBD2	TRBJ2-7	TRBV3-1	TGTGCCAGCAGAGGAACTAGCGGCCCGGACGAGCAGTACTTC	CASRGTSGPDEQYF
.	TRBD1	TRBJ2-1	TRBV6-2/TRBV6-3	TGTGCCAGCAGTTTATCCGGGACAGGGGGCCGCAATGAGCAGTTCTTC	CASSLSGTGGRNEQFF
many	.	TRBJ1-6	TRBV27	TGTGCCAGCAGTTCCCCAGCGCAGCCTAATTCACCCCTCCACTTT	CASSSPAQPNSPLHF
few	.	TRBJ2-2	TRBV30	TGTGCCTTTCCGGGACGGGTTTCCGGGGAGCTGTTTTTT	CAFPGRVSGELFF
few	TRBD1	TRBJ2-5	TRBV6-1	TGTGCCAGCAACCCACAGGGGGCTGAGACCCAGTACTTC	CASNPQGAETQYF
few	TRBD2	TRBJ2-3	TRBV15	TGTGCCACCAGTGGACTAGCACCAGATACGCAGTATTTT	CATSGLAPDTQYF
.	TRBD1	TRBJ2-7	TRBV28	TGTGCCAGCAGTGACCCCGGGACAGGGGGCGGCTACGAGCAGTACTTC	CASSDPGTGGGYEQYF
.	.	TRBJ2-1	TRBV19	TGTGCCAGTAGGGCCCTAGCCCCGAAAGACAATGAGCAGTTCTTC	CASRALAPKDNEQFF
many	.	TRBJ2-2	TRBV20-1	TGCAGTGCCGCCGGACTAAACACCGGGGAGCTGTTTTTT	CSAAGLNTGELFF
few	TRBD2	TRBJ2-3	TRBV12-3/TRBV12-4	TGTGCCAGCAGTTTAGCGCGGCGGGGGAGCACAGATACGCAGTATTTT	CASSLARRGSTDTQYF
.	.	TRBJ2-6	TRBV12-3/TRBV12-4	TGTGCCAGCAGTTTCGGTGGGGTTGGGGCCAACGTCCTGACTTTC	CASSFGGVGANVLTF
many	TRBD1	TRBJ2-7	TRBV5-1	TGCGCCAGCAGCCGTGACGGACAGGGGGTTGACGAGCAGTACTTC	CASSRDGQGVDEQYF
many	.	TRBJ2-1	TRBV12-3/TRBV12-4	TGTGCCAGCAGTTTATCGGGACTCGACAATGAGCAGTTCTTC	CASSLSGLDNEQFF
many	.	TRBJ2-7	TRBV4-1	TGCGCCAGCAGCCAAGGATCAGCTGAGCAGTACTTC	CASSQGSAEQYF
many	TRBD2	TRBJ2-7	TRBV5-1	TGCGCCAGCAGCTTGGGGCAGGGATTGGGACTAGCGGGACTAACCTACGAGCAGTACTTC	CASSLGQGLGLAGLTYEQYF
many	.	TRBJ2-7	TRBV27	TGTGCCAGCAGTCAGACCAAAAACACCTACGAGCAGTACTTC	CASSQTKNTYEQYF
many	.	TRBJ2-1	TRBV12-3/TRBV12-4	TGTGCCAGCAGTTTACAGGGTCCATACAATGAGCAGTTCTTC	CASSLQGPYNEQFF